This T cell receptor (beta chain) stems from a study of vaccination and CD4 T cells after COVID-19. Overall study context: Convalescent patients had positive nasal swab PCR results for SARS-CoV-2. Disease was mild in roughly 10 and severe in one. Samples taken post-COVID came a median roughly 13 weeks after diagnosis, ranging from 35 to 161.

An Oncomine TCR Beta short-read assay was used to sequence the DNA from cultured CD4+ T cells. TCRdb reprocessed the PCR reads via MiXCR and lists one record per CDR3 protein. The sample records 15,000 to 20,000 distinct CDR3 sequences, less than 60% being singletons. The V segment lost 8 bases and the J segment 1 base; nucleotides outside the gene matches: 7. This CDR3 contains 16 residues. Germline V CDR1 and CDR2: MNHEY, SMNVEV (reference sequence). Specified treatment: roughly nine-day PBMC culture with coronavirus spike peptide pools or control peptides (ViraFEST assay). On this clonotype itself: The antigen remains undetermined.

The chain links TRBV27 to TRBJ2-6; 8 bases are shared with TRBD1. The source material was CD4+ T cells from blood, cultured in vitro, sampled after SARS-CoV-2 vaccination. The source of this sequence is a human donor who had recovered from COVID-19. For the CDR3, the DNA is TGTGCCAGCCGATGGGACAGGCAATCTGGGGCCAACGTCCTGACTTTC. Its protein product is CASRWDRQSGANVLTF.